One TCR beta chain is described in this entry. The antigen is unknown. The V gene end was trimmed by 6 bases and the J gene end by 3 bases; junction bases not matched to a gene: 12. Germline V gene sequence: CDR1 WNHNN, CDR2 SYGVQD (reference sequence). The CDR3 contains 16 residues. The data belong to a study of monozygotic twins with cystic fibrosis. Across the study: Library input was about 3.3 micrograms of fragmented DNA, with 15 PCR cycles.

General study points: V usage most resembled the co-twin in 13 of 16 pairs. Unrelated CF individuals shared fewer identical clonotypes than monozygotic CF twins. Low clonality (median approximately 0.0095) suggested a mostly naive repertoire.

Libraries were prepared by immunoSEQ multiplex PCR; TCRdb keeps only in-frame clonotypes and omits some of them. The repertoire holds roughly 14,000 clones, with 85% to 95% as singletons. The gene calls are TRBV10-1 and TRBJ2-3, with 7 bases that match TRBD1. The material sequenced was blood. The TCR was taken from a girl aged 2 to 9 with cystic fibrosis. CDR3 sequence: CASRPRQGQATDTQYF. CDR3 in DNA: TGCGCCAGCAGGCCGAGACAGGGCCAGGCAACAGATACGCAGTATTTT.